The clone carrying this T cell receptor beta chain was seen more than once but under ten times. Its antigen is unidentified. The sample is drawn from a study of cytomegalovirus exposure and HLA in healthy donors. About the research overall: The 95 to 150 validation repertoires used the same platform as the approximately 700 first-cohort repertoires, a later analysis reported. Broader study findings: Most TCRs appeared rarely, but some public TCRs recurred in many donors. Subsequent analysis of the approximately 120 validation repertoires found a tendency for first-cohort TCR clusters to co-occur. Reports described diagnosis of cytomegalovirus status by the classifier as highly specific and sensitive.

The method was immunoSEQ multiplex PCR; TCRdb's version includes in-frame clones alone and lacks a portion of them. Of about 150,000 clones in the sample, around four fifths were seen once. The CDR3 sequence is 15 residues long. Germline V CDR1 and CDR2: ENHRY, SYGVKD. Losses at the gene ends were 5 bases for V and 2 bases for J; bases not matched to a gene: 5. Sequencing was carried out using PBMCs. This clonotype originated in a man aged 25 to 40 in good health and CMV-seropositive. The chain joins TRBV10-3 to TRBJ2-2; 7 bases map to TRBD1. In DNA form, the CDR3 reads TGTGCCATCAGTTGGGACAGCCCTAACACCGGGGAGCTGTTTTTT. This translates into CAISWDSPNTGELFF.